These T cell receptor beta chains were read from a single sample in a study of tumor-infiltrating lymphocytes in primary liver carcinoma. Via MiXCR, TCRdb re-called the multiplex PCR reads, giving one row per CDR3 protein. This table holds 100,000 to 150,000 distinct CDR3 sequences, 60% to 80% found once. Material for sequencing was liver tumor tissue from sampling region 3. These receptors came from a woman aged 55-70 years with primary liver carcinoma and hepatitis B virus infection. The CDR3 runs from the conserved cysteine through the conserved F or W. D genes are given only for firm matches. Clone size is shown for a subset of rows, as once, few, many or a class of expanded clone.

V gene: TRBV11-1
clone size: NA
D gene: NA
J gene: TRBJ2-7
CDR3 protein: CASSLGAAIFYEQYF
CDR3 DNA: TGTGCCAGCAGCCTAGGGGCAGCCATTTTCTACGAGCAGTACTTT

V gene: TRBV24-1
clone size: NA
D gene: NA
J gene: TRBJ2-1
CDR3 protein: CATSVGGSYEEQFF
CDR3 DNA: TGTGCCACCTCAGTGGGGGGCTCCTACGAAGAGCAGTTCTTC

V gene: TRBV12-3/TRBV12-4
clone size: once
D gene: NA
J gene: TRBJ1-1
CDR3 protein: CTSTLGDLEGEAFF
CDR3 DNA: TGTACCAGCACCCTCGGGGACTTAGAGGGTGAAGCTTTCTTT

V gene: TRBV12-3/TRBV12-4
clone size: many
D gene: NA
J gene: TRBJ2-5
CDR3 protein: CASSSTRETQYF
CDR3 DNA: TGTGCCAGCAGCTCTACGCGAGAGACCCAGTACTTC

V gene: TRBV11-2
clone size: NA
D gene: NA
J gene: TRBJ2-7
CDR3 protein: CGSSPWGTGGGRSYEQYF
CDR3 DNA: TGTGGCAGCAGCCCCTGGGGGACTGGTGGGGGGAGGTCCTACGAGCAGTACTTC

V gene: TRBV6-1
clone size: many
D gene: TRBD1
J gene: TRBJ1-2
CDR3 protein: CASHEGQGDGYTF
CDR3 DNA: TGTGCCAGCCACGAGGGACAGGGGGATGGCTACACCTTC

V gene: TRBV19
clone size: NA
D gene: NA
J gene: TRBJ1-5
CDR3 protein: CASTLGRAGNQPQHF
CDR3 DNA: TGTGCCAGTACCCTAGGCAGGGCAGGCAATCAGCCCCAGCATTTT

V gene: TRBV5-1
clone size: NA
D gene: NA
J gene: TRBJ2-1
CDR3 protein: CASSSSSSYNVQFF
CDR3 DNA: TGCGCCAGCAGTTCATCAAGCTCCTACAACGTGCAGTTCTTC

V gene: TRBV4-2
clone size: NA
D gene: NA
J gene: TRBJ2-7
CDR3 protein: CASSPSVGVRKPASLHEQYF
CDR3 DNA: TGTGCCAGCAGCCCCTCAGTCGGCGTGAGGAAACCGGCTTCCCTCCACGAGCAGTACTTC

V gene: TRBV5-4
clone size: NA
D gene: TRBD2
J gene: TRBJ2-1
CDR3 protein: CASSFVASGRVQQFF
CDR3 DNA: TGTGCCAGCAGCTTTGTGGCTAGCGGGAGGGTGCAGCAGTTCTTC

V gene: TRBV5-1
clone size: once
D gene: NA
J gene: TRBJ1-1
CDR3 protein: CASSLRRGRAGTEAFF
CDR3 DNA: TGCGCCAGCAGCCTCCGACGGGGGAGGGCTGGCACTGAAGCTTTCTTT

V gene: TRBV11-3
clone size: medium-sized
D gene: NA
J gene: TRBJ2-3
CDR3 protein: CASSGESDTQYF
CDR3 DNA: TGTGCCAGCAGCGGCGAGTCGGATACGCAGTATTTT

V gene: TRBV12-3/TRBV12-4
clone size: NA
D gene: NA
J gene: TRBJ1-1
CDR3 protein: CTSSRTGTEAFF
CDR3 DNA: TGTACCAGCAGTCGGACCGGAACAGAAGCTTTCTTT

V gene: TRBV28
clone size: NA
D gene: NA
J gene: TRBJ2-1
CDR3 protein: CASSPGSVVGQQFF
CDR3 DNA: TGTGCCAGCAGTCCCGGGTCAGTGGTAGGGCAGCAGTTCTTC

V gene: TRBV29-1
clone size: NA
D gene: NA
J gene: TRBJ2-2
CDR3 protein: CSAKGDLSTGELFF
CDR3 DNA: TGCAGCGCCAAAGGGGACCTGAGCACCGGGGAGCTGTTTTTT

V gene: TRBV7-8
clone size: NA
D gene: TRBD1
J gene: TRBJ1-1
CDR3 protein: CASSFRTGGTEAFF
CDR3 DNA: TGTGCCAGCAGCTTCCGGACAGGGGGCACTGAGGCTTTCTTT

V gene: TRBV7-3
clone size: NA
D gene: NA
J gene: TRBJ2-3
CDR3 protein: CASSPQPISADTQYF
CDR3 DNA: TGTGCCAGCAGCCCTCAACCGATTAGCGCAGATACGCAGTATTTT

V gene: TRBV4-2
clone size: NA
D gene: NA
J gene: TRBJ2-7
CDR3 protein: CPSSQDEESYEQYF
CDR3 DNA: TGTCCCAGCAGCCAAGATGAAGAGTCCTATGAGCAGTACTTC

V gene: TRBV28
clone size: NA
D gene: NA
J gene: TRBJ2-6
CDR3 protein: CASSPYSGANVLTF
CDR3 DNA: TGTGCCAGCAGTCCGTACTCTGGGGCCAACGTCCTGACTTTC

V gene: TRBV11-2
clone size: NA
D gene: TRBD2
J gene: TRBJ2-3
CDR3 protein: CASSLAGRRTSTDTQYF
CDR3 DNA: TGTGCCAGCAGCTTGGCCGGGAGGCGAACTAGCACAGATACGCAGTATTTT

V gene: TRBV29-1
clone size: NA
D gene: NA
J gene: TRBJ1-1
CDR3 protein: CSVGLRQNLNTEAFF
CDR3 DNA: TGCAGCGTTGGTCTGAGACAGAACCTGAACACTGAAGCTTTCTTT

V gene: TRBV6-2/TRBV6-3
clone size: many
D gene: TRBD2
J gene: TRBJ2-7
CDR3 protein: CASSGAGTSSVQYF
CDR3 DNA: TGTGCCAGCAGTGGCGCCGGGACTAGTTCTGTGCAGTACTTC

V gene: TRBV11-3
clone size: NA
D gene: NA
J gene: TRBJ1-1
CDR3 protein: CASNLVGEYRNTEAFF
CDR3 DNA: TGTGCCAGCAATTTAGTCGGGGAATACCGGAACACTGAAGCCTTCTTT

V gene: TRBV7-2
clone size: NA
D gene: NA
J gene: TRBJ2-5
CDR3 protein: CARSAPGLPNQETQYF
CDR3 DNA: TGTGCCAGGAGCGCACCGGGACTCCCCAACCAAGAGACCCAGTACTTC

V gene: TRBV11-2
clone size: NA
D gene: TRBD1
J gene: TRBJ2-3
CDR3 protein: CACSSTRLQGADTQYF
CDR3 DNA: TGTGCCTGTAGCTCAACCCGGTTACAGGGGGCGGATACGCAGTATTTT

V gene: TRBV28
clone size: NA
D gene: TRBD2
J gene: TRBJ2-1
CDR3 protein: CASSNGPGTSGPCNEQFF
CDR3 DNA: TGTGCCAGCAGCAATGGGCCCGGGACTAGCGGGCCGTGCAATGAGCAGTTCTTC

V gene: TRBV6-5
clone size: NA
D gene: NA
J gene: TRBJ2-3
CDR3 protein: CASSYVSDTDTQFF
CDR3 DNA: TGTGCCAGCAGTTATGTGTCCGACACAGATACGCAGTTTTTT

V gene: TRBV10-3
clone size: many
D gene: TRBD2
J gene: TRBJ2-1
CDR3 protein: CAISEFGRRTSANDEQFF
CDR3 DNA: TGTGCCATCAGTGAATTCGGCCGTAGGACTAGCGCTAACGATGAGCAGTTCTTC

V gene: TRBV20-1
clone size: NA
D gene: NA
J gene: TRBJ2-3
CDR3 protein: CSARDWSRASTDTQYF
CDR3 DNA: TGCAGTGCTAGAGATTGGAGCCGGGCGAGCACAGATACGCAGTATTTT

V gene: TRBV5-5
clone size: NA
D gene: NA
J gene: TRBJ2-7
CDR3 protein: CANSLTGSNPYEQYF
CDR3 DNA: TGTGCCAACAGCTTGACAGGATCGAACCCCTACGAGCAGTACTTC

V gene: TRBV5-6
clone size: many
D gene: TRBD1
J gene: TRBJ2-3
CDR3 protein: CASSRQGAAFTDTQYF
CDR3 DNA: TGTGCCAGCAGCAGACAGGGGGCGGCCTTCACAGATACGCAGTATTTT

V gene: TRBV11-2
clone size: NA
D gene: NA
J gene: TRBJ2-1
CDR3 protein: CANSLARDRWNEQFF
CDR3 DNA: TGTGCCAACAGCTTAGCCCGCGACCGCTGGAACGAGCAGTTCTTC

V gene: TRBV9
clone size: NA
D gene: NA
J gene: TRBJ2-1
CDR3 protein: CASSVEATNSYNEQFF
CDR3 DNA: TGTGCCAGCAGCGTGGAAGCAACTAACTCCTACAATGAGCAGTTCTTC

V gene: TRBV6-6
clone size: NA
D gene: NA
J gene: TRBJ2-7
CDR3 protein: CASNSLRGAHEQYF
CDR3 DNA: TGCGCCAGCAATTCGCTCAGGGGGGCCCACGAGCAGTACTTC

V gene: TRBV6-5
clone size: NA
D gene: NA
J gene: TRBJ1-1
CDR3 protein: CASRTIGWDTEAFF
CDR3 DNA: TGTGCCAGCAGGACGATAGGGTGGGACACTGAAGCTTTTTTT

V gene: TRBV12-3/TRBV12-4
clone size: many
D gene: TRBD2
J gene: TRBJ2-5
CDR3 protein: CASTEGLAGGQETQYF
CDR3 DNA: TGTGCCAGCACCGAGGGGCTAGCGGGAGGGCAAGAGACCCAGTACTTC

V gene: TRBV5-4
clone size: many
D gene: NA
J gene: TRBJ1-4
CDR3 protein: CASSLQTGNTEKLFF
CDR3 DNA: TGTGCCAGCAGCTTACAGACAGGAAATACTGAAAAACTGTTTTTT

V gene: TRBV29-1
clone size: few
D gene: NA
J gene: TRBJ2-3
CDR3 protein: CRADLERGTDTQYF
CDR3 DNA: TGCCGCGCTGATCTCGAAAGGGGCACAGATACGCAGTATTTT

V gene: TRBV7-9
clone size: NA
D gene: NA
J gene: TRBJ2-7
CDR3 protein: CASRSPQGAYKQYF
CDR3 DNA: TGTGCCAGCAGGTCCCCCCAAGGGGCCTACAAGCAGTACTTC

V gene: TRBV11-2
clone size: NA
D gene: NA
J gene: TRBJ1-1
CDR3 protein: CASNLRGPAFF
CDR3 DNA: TGTGCCAGCAACCTAAGAGGGCCCGCTTTCTTT

V gene: TRBV5-4
clone size: NA
D gene: NA
J gene: TRBJ2-7
CDR3 protein: CANSPPLGEQYF
CDR3 DNA: TGTGCCAACAGCCCCCCGCTGGGCGAGCAGTATTTC

V gene: TRBV18
clone size: NA
D gene: TRBD2
J gene: TRBJ2-3
CDR3 protein: CASSPTTSVAKYF
CDR3 DNA: TGTGCCAGCTCACCGACTACTAGCGTCGCGAAGTATTTT

V gene: TRBV11-2
clone size: NA
D gene: NA
J gene: TRBJ2-1
CDR3 protein: CASSLERTDNEHFF
CDR3 DNA: TGTGCCAGCAGCTTAGAACGGACGGACAATGAGCACTTCTTC

V gene: TRBV29-1
clone size: NA
D gene: TRBD2
J gene: TRBJ2-1
CDR3 protein: CSAEDRVSGLNNEQFF
CDR3 DNA: TGTAGCGCTGAAGATCGGGTTAGCGGGCTTAACAATGAGCAGTTCTTC

V gene: TRBV11-2
clone size: NA
D gene: TRBD2
J gene: TRBJ2-5
CDR3 protein: CASSQVATSGPVTQYF
CDR3 DNA: TGTGCCAGTAGCCAGGTCGCGACTAGCGGGCCCGTGACCCAGTACTTC

V gene: TRBV29-1
clone size: NA
D gene: TRBD2
J gene: TRBJ2-1
CDR3 protein: CSVPRLASYNELFF
CDR3 DNA: TGCAGCGTCCCCCGACTAGCCTCGTACAATGAGCTGTTCTTC

V gene: TRBV28
clone size: many
D gene: NA
J gene: TRBJ2-2
CDR3 protein: CASSDRSPKLSGELFF
CDR3 DNA: TGTGCCAGCAGTGATCGGTCCCCAAAGCTTTCCGGGGAGCTGTTTTTT

V gene: TRBV6-6
clone size: many
D gene: NA
J gene: TRBJ2-7
CDR3 protein: CASMASAGVKGEQYF
CDR3 DNA: TGTGCCAGCATGGCGTCTGCAGGGGTGAAGGGCGAGCAGTACTTC

V gene: TRBV11-2
clone size: NA
D gene: NA
J gene: TRBJ2-7
CDR3 protein: CAGTRTSSNYYEQHF
CDR3 DNA: TGTGCCGGCACCAGGACATCTTCTAACTACTACGAGCAGCACTTC

V gene: TRBV2
clone size: NA
D gene: NA
J gene: TRBJ2-1
CDR3 protein: CASRQGDEQFF
CDR3 DNA: TGTGCCAGCAGGCAAGGGGATGAGCAGTTCTTC

V gene: TRBV11-2
clone size: many
D gene: NA
J gene: TRBJ2-7
CDR3 protein: CASSPPNAATYEQYF
CDR3 DNA: TGTGCCAGCAGTCCCCCTAACGCTGCAACCTACGAGCAGTACTTC

V gene: TRBV29-1
clone size: once
D gene: NA
J gene: TRBJ1-1
CDR3 protein: CSVPDIGGIRTEAFF
CDR3 DNA: TGCAGCGTACCCGATATTGGGGGCATCAGGACTGAAGCTTTCTTT

V gene: TRBV24-1
clone size: few
D gene: NA
J gene: TRBJ2-1
CDR3 protein: CATSDPLDGLSYNEQFF
CDR3 DNA: TGTGCCACCAGTGACCCTCTTGACGGGCTCTCCTACAATGAGCAGTTCTTC

V gene: TRBV12-3/TRBV12-4
clone size: NA
D gene: TRBD2
J gene: TRBJ2-5
CDR3 protein: CTSSSLKAGVGRTETQYF
CDR3 DNA: TGTACCAGCAGTTCCCTTAAAGCGGGGGTCGGGAGAACGGAGACCCAGTACTTC

V gene: TRBV4-2
clone size: NA
D gene: NA
J gene: TRBJ1-3
CDR3 protein: CASSQAEPGNTIYF
CDR3 DNA: TGTGCCAGCAGCCAGGCGGAGCCTGGAAACACCATATATTTT

V gene: TRBV2
clone size: NA
D gene: TRBD1
J gene: TRBJ2-7
CDR3 protein: CASRPPGQGVSYEQYF
CDR3 DNA: TGTGCCAGCAGACCACCGGGACAGGGGGTTTCCTACGAGCAGTACTTC

V gene: TRBV20-1
clone size: few
D gene: TRBD2
J gene: TRBJ2-2
CDR3 protein: CSARLGLATGELFF
CDR3 DNA: TGCAGTGCTAGGCTGGGACTAGCAACCGGGGAGCTGTTTTTT